This TCR beta chain was found in a study of beta chain features in type 1 diabetes. On this clone: The antigen is undetermined.

General study results and limits: Lower insertion and higher deletion counts appeared at VDJ junctions in type 1 diabetes patients. Across all four CD4+ subsets, people with type 1 diabetes showed modestly shorter TCRB CDR3s.

V lost 7 bases and J lost 10, with 11 bases in between. Germline CDR1 is SEHNR and CDR2 is FQNEAQ (reference sequence). CDR3 length equals 12 residues. Reverse transcription of all isolated RNA meant that expressed TCRB transcripts were sequenced. The repertoire was sequenced with immunoSEQ multiplex PCR; TCRdb's copy has only in-frame clones and lacks some. Of some 640,000 clones in the sample, over 11% were seen once. The TCR was taken from a young man with type 1 diabetes. The chain combines TRBV7-9 with TRBJ1-6; D unresolved. Sequences were obtained from naive CD4+ T cells from blood. In nucleotides, the CDR3 is TGTGCCAGCACGACGGACCCCTCACCCCTCCACTTT. Its protein is CASTTDPSPLHF.